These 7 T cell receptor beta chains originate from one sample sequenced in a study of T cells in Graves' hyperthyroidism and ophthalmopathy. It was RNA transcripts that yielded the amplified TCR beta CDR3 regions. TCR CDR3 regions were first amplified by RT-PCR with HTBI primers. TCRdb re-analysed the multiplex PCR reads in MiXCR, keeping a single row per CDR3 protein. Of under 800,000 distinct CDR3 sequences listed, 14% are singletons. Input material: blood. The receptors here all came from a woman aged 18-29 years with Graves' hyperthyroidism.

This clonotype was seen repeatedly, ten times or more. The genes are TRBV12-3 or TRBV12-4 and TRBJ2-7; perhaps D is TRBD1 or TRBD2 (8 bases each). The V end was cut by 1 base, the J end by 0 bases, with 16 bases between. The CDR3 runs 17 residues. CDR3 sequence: CASSLDRGGTGSYEQYF. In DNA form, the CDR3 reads TGTGCCAGCAGTTTAGATCGGGGGGGGACAGGCTCCTACGAGCAGTACTTC.

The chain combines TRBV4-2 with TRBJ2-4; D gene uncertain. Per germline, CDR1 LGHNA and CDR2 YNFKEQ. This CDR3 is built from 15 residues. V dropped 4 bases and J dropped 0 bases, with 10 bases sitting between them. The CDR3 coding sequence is TGTGCCAGCAGCCCGGAATTTATAGCCAAAAACATTCAGTACTTC. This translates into CASSPEFIAKNIQYF.

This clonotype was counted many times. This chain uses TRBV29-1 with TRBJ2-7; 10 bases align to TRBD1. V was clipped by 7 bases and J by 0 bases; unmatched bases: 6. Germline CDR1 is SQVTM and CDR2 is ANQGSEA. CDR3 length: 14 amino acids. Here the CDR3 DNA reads TGCAGCGCTCTGGACAGGGGGTTCTCCTACGAGCAGTACTTC. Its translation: CSALDRGFSYEQYF.

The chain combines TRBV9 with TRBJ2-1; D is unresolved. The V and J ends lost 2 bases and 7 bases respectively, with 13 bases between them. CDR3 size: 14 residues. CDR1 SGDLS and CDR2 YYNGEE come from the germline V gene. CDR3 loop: CASSVPGNTNEQFF. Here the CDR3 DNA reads TGTGCCAGCAGCGTCCCTGGGAATACGAATGAGCAGTTCTTC.

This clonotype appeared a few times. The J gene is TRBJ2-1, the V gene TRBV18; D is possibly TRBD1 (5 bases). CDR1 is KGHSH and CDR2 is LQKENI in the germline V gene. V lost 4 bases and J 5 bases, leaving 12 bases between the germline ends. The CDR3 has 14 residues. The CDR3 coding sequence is TGTGCCAGCTCACGAAGCCTAGGGGACAATGAGCAGTTCTTC. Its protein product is CASSRSLGDNEQFF.

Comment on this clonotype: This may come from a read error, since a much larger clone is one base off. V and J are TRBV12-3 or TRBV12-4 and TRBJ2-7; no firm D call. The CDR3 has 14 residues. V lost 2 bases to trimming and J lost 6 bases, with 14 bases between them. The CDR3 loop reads CASSLSPLRGEQYF. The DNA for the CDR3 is TGTGCCAGCAGTTTATCACCTCTGCGCGGCGAGCAGTACTTC.

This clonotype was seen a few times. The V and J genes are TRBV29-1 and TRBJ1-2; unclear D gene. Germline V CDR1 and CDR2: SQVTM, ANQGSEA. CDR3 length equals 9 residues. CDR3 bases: TGCGGATTGGGCTATGGCTACACCTTC. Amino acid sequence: CGLGYGYTF.